This paragraph reports one TCR beta chain. As yet, its antigen is unknown. The table came from immunoSEQ multiplex PCR; TCRdb's copy has only in-frame clones and leaves some out. The table lists 2 million to 2.5 million clones, approximately 94% of them singletons. This entry comes from a study of shared clonotypes between healthy human individuals. The germline V and J ends were trimmed by 6 bases and 9 bases, with 17 bases remaining between them. Per the germline V gene, CDR1 is SGHTA and CDR2 is FQGNSA. The CDR3 consists of 13 residues. Study results and caveats: All-four-donor shared clonotypes had higher generation probabilities than non-shared clonotypes did. Incomplete sequencing of sorted subsets was indicated by rarefaction despite large depth. Sequencing depth was predicted to influence how clonotypes are shared among donors. Estimated richness values were generally larger in naive subsets than in memory subsets.

The chain uses TRBV7-2 and TRBJ2-5, with a weak D call TRBD2 (6 bases). The receptor was isolated from a man between 18 and 35 years old in good health. What was sequenced was naive CD4+ T cells sorted from blood. Subset of the sample: CD45RA+ positively selected. CDR3 amino acids: CASSPGRWAAQYF. The CDR3 DNA is TGTGCCAGCAGTCCAGGGAGGTGGGCGGCCCAGTACTTC.